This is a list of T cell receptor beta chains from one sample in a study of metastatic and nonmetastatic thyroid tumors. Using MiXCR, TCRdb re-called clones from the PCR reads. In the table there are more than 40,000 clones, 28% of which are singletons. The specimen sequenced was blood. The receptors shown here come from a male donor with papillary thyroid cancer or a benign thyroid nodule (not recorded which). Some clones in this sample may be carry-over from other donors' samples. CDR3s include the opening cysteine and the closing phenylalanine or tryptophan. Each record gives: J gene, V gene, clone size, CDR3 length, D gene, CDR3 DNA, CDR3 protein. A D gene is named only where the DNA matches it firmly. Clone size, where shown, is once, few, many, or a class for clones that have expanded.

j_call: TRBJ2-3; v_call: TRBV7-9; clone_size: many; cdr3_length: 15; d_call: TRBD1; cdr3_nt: TGTGCCAGCAGCTTAGCGACAGGGTCCGCAGATACGCAGTATTTT; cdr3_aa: CASSLATGSADTQYF
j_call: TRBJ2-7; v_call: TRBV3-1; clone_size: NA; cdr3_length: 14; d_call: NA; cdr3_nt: TGTGCCAGCAGGCAAGAGGCTCCCCACAACGAGCAGTACTTC; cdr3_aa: CASRQEAPHNEQYF
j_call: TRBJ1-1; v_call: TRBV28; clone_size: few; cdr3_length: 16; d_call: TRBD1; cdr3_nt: TGTGCCAGCAGTTTATGGACAGGGGGACGGAACACTGAAGCTTTCTTT; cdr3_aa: CASSLWTGGRNTEAFF
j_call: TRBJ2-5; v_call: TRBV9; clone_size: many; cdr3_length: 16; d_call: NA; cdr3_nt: TGTGCCAGCAGCCCGGGGACGTTTCCTTTACAAGAGACCCAGTACTTC; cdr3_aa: CASSPGTFPLQETQYF
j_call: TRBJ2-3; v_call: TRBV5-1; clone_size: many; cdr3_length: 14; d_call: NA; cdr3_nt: TGCGCCAGCAGCTTTGGAGCGGAAAGAGATACGCAGTATTTT; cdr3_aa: CASSFGAERDTQYF
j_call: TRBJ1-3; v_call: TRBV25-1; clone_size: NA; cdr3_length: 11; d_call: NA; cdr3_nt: TGTTACAGCATATCTGGAAACACCATATATTTT; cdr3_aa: CYSISGNTIYF
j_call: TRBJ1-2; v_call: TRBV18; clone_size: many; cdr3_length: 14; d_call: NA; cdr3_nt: TGTGCCAGCTCACCGACAAGTATTAACTATGGCTACACCTTC; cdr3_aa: CASSPTSINYGYTF
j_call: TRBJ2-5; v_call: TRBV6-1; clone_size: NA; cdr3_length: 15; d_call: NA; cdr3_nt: TGTGCCAGCAGCCTAACTACAGTGTGCGGGGAGACCCAGTACTTC; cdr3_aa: CASSLTTVCGETQYF
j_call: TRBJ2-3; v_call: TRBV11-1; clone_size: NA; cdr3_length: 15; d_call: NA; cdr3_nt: TGTGCCAGCAGCCAACAGGAGGGTCTAACAGATACGCAGTATTTT; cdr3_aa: CASSQQEGLTDTQYF
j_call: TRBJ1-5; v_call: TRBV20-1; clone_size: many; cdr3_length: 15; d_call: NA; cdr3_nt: TGCAGTGCTGCTCGCCCCTGGGGGAGCAATCAGCCCCAGCATTTT; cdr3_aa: CSAARPWGSNQPQHF
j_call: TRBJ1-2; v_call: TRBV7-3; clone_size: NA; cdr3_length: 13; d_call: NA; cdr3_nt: NA; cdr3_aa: CASSFPVGNGSTF
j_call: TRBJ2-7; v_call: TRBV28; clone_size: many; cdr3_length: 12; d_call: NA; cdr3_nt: TGTGCCAGCAGTCCCGACCGTGACGAGCAGTACTTC; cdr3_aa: CASSPDRDEQYF
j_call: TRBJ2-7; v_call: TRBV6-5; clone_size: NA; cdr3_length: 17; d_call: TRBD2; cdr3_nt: TGTGCCAGCAGTTACTCGGGACTAGCGGGAGGGCCGCCCGAGCAGTACTTC; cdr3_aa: CASSYSGLAGGPPEQYF
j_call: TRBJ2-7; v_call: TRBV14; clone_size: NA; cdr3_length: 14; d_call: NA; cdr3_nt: TGTGCCAGCAGCCAAGAATACAGACCCTACGAGCAGTACTTC; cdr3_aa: CASSQEYRPYEQYF
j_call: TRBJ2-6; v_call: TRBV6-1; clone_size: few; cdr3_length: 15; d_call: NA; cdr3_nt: TGTGCCAGCAGTACTGACAGCTCTGAGGCCAACGTACTGACTTTC; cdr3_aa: CASSTDSSEANVLTF
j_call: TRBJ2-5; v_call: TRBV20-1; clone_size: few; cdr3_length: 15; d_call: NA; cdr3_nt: TGCAGTGCTAGAGAAGGCGGCAGTTCAAGGGAGACCCAGTACTTC; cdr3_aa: CSAREGGSSRETQYF
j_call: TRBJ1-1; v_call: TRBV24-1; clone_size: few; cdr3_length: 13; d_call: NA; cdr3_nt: TGTGTCACAGACGACAGTCAATGGACTGAAGCTTTCTTT; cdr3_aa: CVTDDSQWTEAFF
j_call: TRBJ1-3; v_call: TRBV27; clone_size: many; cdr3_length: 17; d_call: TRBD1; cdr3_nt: TGTGCCAGCAGTCCGATAGAATCAGGGGGCAATGGAAACACCATATATTTT; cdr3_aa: CASSPIESGGNGNTIYF
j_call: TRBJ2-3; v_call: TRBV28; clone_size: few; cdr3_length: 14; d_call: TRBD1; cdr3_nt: TGTGCCACACAAGGGGACAGGGAATCAGATACGCAGTATTTT; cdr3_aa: CATQGDRESDTQYF
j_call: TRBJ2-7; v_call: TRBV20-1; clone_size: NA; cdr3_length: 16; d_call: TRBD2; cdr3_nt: TGCAGTGCCCCCGCAGGTTTAGCGGGAGCCCATCACGAGCAGTACTTC; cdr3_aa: CSAPAGLAGAHHEQYF
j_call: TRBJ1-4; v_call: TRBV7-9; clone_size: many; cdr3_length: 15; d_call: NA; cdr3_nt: TGTGCCAGCAGCTTAAGGGGTGCAACTAATGAAAAACTGTTTTTT; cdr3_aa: CASSLRGATNEKLFF
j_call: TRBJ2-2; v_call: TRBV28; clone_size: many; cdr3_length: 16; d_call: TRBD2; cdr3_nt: TGTGCCAGCAGTTTATGGACTAGCGGGGGAACCGGGGAGCTGTTTTTT; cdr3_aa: CASSLWTSGGTGELFF
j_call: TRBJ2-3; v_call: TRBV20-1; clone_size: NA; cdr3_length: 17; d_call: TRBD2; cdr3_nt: TGCAGTGCTAGGGGGGCATGGGGGACTAGTAGCACAGATACGCAGTATTTT; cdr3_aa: CSARGAWGTSSTDTQYF
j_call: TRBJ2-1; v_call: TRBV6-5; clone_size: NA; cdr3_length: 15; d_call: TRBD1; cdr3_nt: TGTGCCAGCAGTTACCGGACAGGGGTGACGAATGAGCAGTTCTTC; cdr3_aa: CASSYRTGVTNEQFF
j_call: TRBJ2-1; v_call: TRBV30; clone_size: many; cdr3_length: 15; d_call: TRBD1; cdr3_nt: TGTGCCTGGACGGGGACAGGGAAAGGATACAATGAGCAGTTCTTC; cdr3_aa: CAWTGTGKGYNEQFF
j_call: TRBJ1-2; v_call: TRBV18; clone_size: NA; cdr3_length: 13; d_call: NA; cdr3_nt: TGTGCCAGCTCTCCTGAGGCAGCTTCGGGCTACACCTTC; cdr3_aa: CASSPEAASGYTF
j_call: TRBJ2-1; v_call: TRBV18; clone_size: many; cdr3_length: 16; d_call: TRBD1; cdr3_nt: TGTGCCAGCTCACGAACCGGGACAGGGGGCCTCGATGAGCAGTTCTTC; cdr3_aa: CASSRTGTGGLDEQFF
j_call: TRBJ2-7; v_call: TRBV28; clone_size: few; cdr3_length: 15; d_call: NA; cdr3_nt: TGTGCCAGCAGTTTGTCCGCCTCCGCGGGGTACGAGCAGTACTTC; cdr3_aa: CASSLSASAGYEQYF
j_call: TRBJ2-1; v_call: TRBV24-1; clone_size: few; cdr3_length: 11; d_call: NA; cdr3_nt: TGTGCCACCGGACTCGGGTCTGAGCAGTTCTTC; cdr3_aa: CATGLGSEQFF
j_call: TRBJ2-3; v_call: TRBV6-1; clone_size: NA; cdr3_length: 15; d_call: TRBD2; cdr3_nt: TGTGCCAGCAGTGAAGGGACTAGCGGGGGTTATACGCAGTATTTT; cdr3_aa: CASSEGTSGGYTQYF
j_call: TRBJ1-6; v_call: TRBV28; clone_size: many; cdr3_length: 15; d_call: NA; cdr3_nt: TGTGCCAGCAGTTTAGGTCAGGGTGTTAATTCACCCCTCCACTTT; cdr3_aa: CASSLGQGVNSPLHF
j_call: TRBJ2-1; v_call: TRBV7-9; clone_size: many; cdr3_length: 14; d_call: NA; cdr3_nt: TGTGCCAGCAGCTTAAGTTCCGATTGGGGTGAGCAGTTCTTC; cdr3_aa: CASSLSSDWGEQFF
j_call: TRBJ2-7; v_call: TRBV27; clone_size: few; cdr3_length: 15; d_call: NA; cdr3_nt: TGTGCCAGCTCGTTGGGTGGGGGATCCCAATACGAGCAGTACTTC; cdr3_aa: CASSLGGGSQYEQYF
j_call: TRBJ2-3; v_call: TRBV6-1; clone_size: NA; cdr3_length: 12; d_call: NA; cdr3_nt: TGTGCCAGCACCCCACAAGGGGGGACTCAGTATTTT; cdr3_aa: CASTPQGGTQYF
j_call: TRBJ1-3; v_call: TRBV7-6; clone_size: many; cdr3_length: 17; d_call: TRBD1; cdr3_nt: TGTGCCAGCAGCTTGCTAGGGACAGGAGGGTTTGGAAACACCATATATTTT; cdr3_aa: CASSLLGTGGFGNTIYF
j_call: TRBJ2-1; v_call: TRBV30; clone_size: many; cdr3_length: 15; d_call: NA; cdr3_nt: TGTGCCTGGAGTGTACGGGAAACCTCCTACAATGAGCAGTTCTTC; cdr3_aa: CAWSVRETSYNEQFF
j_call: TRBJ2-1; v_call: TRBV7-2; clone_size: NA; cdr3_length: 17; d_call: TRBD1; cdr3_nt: TGTGCCAGCAGCTTAGCAGTAAGGGACAGGTCCTACAATGAGCAGTTCTTC; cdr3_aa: CASSLAVRDRSYNEQFF